This T cell receptor (beta chain) is from a study of T cell responses to AZD1222 COVID-19 vaccine. In germline, CDR1 is MNHNY, CDR2 SVGAGI (reference sequence). With 9 bases removed from V and 1 base from J, the gap between germline ends came to 9 bases. The CDR3 is 12 amino acids. Generated by immunoSEQ multiplex PCR, the TCRdb table keeps only in-frame clones and is missing some. The sample comprises some 130,000 clones, approximately 88% of which are singletons, and 15% to 20% rests with the top ten. This rearrangement joins TRBV6-6 to TRBJ1-1; a weak D match, TRBD1 (5 bases). The TCR was taken from an adult in good health. The sequenced sample was peripheral blood, obtained on day 0 of MenACWY control vaccination. The CDR3 spells CASSGANTEAFF. The CDR3 DNA is TGTGCCAGTTCCGGGGCGAACACTGAAGCTTTCTTT.